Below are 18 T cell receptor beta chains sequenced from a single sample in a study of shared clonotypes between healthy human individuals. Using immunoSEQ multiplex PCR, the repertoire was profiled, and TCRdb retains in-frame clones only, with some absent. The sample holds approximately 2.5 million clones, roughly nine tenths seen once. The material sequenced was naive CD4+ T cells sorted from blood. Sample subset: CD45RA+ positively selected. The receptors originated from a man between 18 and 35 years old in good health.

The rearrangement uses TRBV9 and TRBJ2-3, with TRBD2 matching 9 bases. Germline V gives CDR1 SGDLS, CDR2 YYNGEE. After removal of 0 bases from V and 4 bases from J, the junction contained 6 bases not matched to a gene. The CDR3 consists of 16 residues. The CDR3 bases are TGTGCCAGCAGCGTAGGTGGTGCGGGGGGGCCAGATACGCAGTATTTT. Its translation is CASSVGGAGGPDTQYF.

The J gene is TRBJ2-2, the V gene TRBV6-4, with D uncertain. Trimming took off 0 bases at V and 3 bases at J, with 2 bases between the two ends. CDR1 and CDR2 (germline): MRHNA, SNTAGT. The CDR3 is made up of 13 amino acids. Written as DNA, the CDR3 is TGTGCCAGCAGTGACTCGGACACCGGGGAGCTGTTTTTT. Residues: CASSDSDTGELFF.

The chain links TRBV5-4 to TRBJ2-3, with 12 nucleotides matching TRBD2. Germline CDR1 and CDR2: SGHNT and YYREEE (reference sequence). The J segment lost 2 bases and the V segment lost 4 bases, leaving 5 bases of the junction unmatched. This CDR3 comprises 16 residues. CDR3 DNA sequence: TGTGCCAGCAGCCCCGGACTAGCGGGGTACACAGATACGCAGTATTTT. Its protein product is CASSPGLAGYTDTQYF.

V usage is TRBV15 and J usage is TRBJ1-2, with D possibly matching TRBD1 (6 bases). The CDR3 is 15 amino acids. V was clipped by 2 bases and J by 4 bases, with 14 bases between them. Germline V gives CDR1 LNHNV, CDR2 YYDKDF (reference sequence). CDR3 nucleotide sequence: TGTGCCACCAGCAGACTGACAGGTTTGAGCTATGGCTACACCTTC. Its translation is CATSRLTGLSYGYTF.

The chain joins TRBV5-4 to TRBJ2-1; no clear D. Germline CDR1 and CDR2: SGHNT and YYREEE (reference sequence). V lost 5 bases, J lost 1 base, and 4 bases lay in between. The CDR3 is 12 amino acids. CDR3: CASRSSYNEQFF. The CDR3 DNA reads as TGTGCCAGCAGATCTTCCTACAATGAGCAGTTCTTC.

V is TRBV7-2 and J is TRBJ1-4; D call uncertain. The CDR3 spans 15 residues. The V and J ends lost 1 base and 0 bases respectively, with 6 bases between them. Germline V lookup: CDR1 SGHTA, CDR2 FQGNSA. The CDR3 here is CASSLVSSTNEKLFF. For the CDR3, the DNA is TGTGCCAGCAGCTTAGTTTCGTCAACTAATGAAAAACTGTTTTTT. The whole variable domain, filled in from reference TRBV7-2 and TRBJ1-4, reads GAGVSQSPSNKVTEKGKDVELRCDPISGHTALYWYRQSLGQGLEFLIYFQGNSAPDKSGLPSDRFSAERTGGSVSTLTIQRTQQEDSAVYLCASSLVSSTNEKLFFGSGTQLSVL.

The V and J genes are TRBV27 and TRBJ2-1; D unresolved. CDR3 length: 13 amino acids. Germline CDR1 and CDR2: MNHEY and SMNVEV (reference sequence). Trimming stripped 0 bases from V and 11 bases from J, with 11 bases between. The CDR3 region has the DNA TGTGCCAGCAGTTTATCGAATTTGGGTAAGCAGTTCTTC. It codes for CASSLSNLGKQFF.

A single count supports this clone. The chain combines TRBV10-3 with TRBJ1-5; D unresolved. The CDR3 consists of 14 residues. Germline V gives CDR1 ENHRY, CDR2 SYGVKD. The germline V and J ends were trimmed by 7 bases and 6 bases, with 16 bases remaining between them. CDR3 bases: TGTGCCATCACCTTACGACGGCGATCTCAGCCCCAGCATTTT. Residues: CAITLRRRSQPQHF.

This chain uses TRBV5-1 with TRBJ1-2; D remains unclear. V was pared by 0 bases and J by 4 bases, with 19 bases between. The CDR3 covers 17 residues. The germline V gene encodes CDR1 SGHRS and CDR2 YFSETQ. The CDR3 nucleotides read TGCGCCAGCAGCTTGGGGTCAGTGAGCCCCTTTGGCTATGGCTACACCTTC. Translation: CASSLGSVSPFGYGYTF.

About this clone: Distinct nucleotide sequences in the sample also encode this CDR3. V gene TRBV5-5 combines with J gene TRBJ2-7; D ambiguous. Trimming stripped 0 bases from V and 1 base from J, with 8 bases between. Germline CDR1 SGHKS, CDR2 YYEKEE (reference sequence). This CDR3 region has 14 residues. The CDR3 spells CASSLAGQSYEQYF. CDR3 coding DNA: TGTGCCAGCAGCTTGGCTGGTCAGTCCTACGAGCAGTACTTC.

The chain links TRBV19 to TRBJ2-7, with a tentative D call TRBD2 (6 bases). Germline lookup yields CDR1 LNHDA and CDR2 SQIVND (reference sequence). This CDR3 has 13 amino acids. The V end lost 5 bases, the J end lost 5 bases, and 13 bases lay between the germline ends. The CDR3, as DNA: TGTGCCAGTAGTTCCGGGACTTTTGACGAGCAGTACTTC. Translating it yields CASSSGTFDEQYF.

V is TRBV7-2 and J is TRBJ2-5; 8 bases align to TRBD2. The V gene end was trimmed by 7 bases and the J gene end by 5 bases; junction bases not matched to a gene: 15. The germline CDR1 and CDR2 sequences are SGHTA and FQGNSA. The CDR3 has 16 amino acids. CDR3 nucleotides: TGTGCCAGCACCTCCGATGGCGGGGGGCTTGGGGAGACCCAGTACTTC. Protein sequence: CASTSDGGGLGETQYF.

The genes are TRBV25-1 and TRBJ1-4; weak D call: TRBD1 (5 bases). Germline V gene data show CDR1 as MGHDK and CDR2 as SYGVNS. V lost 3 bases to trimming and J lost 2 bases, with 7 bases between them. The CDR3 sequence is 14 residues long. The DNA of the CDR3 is TGTGCCAGCAGTGACAGGGTTACTAATGAAAAACTGTTTTTT. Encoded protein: CASSDRVTNEKLFF.

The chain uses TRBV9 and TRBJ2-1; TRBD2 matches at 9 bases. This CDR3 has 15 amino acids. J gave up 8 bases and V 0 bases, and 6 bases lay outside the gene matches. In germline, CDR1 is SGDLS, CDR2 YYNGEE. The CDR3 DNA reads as TGTGCCAGCAGCGTAGTGGGCGGGGGGGCCGATGAGCAGTTCTTC. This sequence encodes CASSVVGGGADEQFF.

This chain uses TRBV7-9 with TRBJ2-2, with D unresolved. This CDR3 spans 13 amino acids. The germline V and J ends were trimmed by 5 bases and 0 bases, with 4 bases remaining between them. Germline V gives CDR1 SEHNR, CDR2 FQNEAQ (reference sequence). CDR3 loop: CASSTSNTGELFF. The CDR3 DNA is TGTGCCAGCAGCACCTCGAACACCGGGGAGCTGTTTTTT.

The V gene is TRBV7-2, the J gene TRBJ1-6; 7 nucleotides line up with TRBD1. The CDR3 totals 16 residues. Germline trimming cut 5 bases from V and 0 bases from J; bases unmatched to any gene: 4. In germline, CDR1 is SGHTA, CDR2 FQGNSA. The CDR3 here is CASSETGVSYNSPLHF. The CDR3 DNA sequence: TGTGCCAGCAGCGAAACAGGGGTCTCCTATAATTCACCCCTCCACTTT.

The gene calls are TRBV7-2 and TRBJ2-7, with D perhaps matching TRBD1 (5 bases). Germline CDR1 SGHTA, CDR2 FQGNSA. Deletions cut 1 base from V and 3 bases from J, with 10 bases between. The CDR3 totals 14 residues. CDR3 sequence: CASSLVARDYEQYF. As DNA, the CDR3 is TGTGCCAGCAGCTTAGTGGCCAGGGACTACGAGCAGTACTTC.

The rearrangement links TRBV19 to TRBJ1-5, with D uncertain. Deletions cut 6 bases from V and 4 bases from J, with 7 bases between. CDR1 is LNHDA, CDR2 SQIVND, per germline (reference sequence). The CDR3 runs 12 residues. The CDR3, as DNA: TGTGCCAGTAGACCGGCGAATCAGCCCCAGCATTTT. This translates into CASRPANQPQHF. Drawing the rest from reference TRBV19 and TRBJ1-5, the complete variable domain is DGGITQSPKYLFRKEGQNVTLSCEQNLNHDAMYWYRQDPGQGLRLIYYSQIVNDFQKGDIAEGYSVSREKKESFPLTVTSAQKNPTAFYLCASRPANQPQHFGDGTRLSIL.